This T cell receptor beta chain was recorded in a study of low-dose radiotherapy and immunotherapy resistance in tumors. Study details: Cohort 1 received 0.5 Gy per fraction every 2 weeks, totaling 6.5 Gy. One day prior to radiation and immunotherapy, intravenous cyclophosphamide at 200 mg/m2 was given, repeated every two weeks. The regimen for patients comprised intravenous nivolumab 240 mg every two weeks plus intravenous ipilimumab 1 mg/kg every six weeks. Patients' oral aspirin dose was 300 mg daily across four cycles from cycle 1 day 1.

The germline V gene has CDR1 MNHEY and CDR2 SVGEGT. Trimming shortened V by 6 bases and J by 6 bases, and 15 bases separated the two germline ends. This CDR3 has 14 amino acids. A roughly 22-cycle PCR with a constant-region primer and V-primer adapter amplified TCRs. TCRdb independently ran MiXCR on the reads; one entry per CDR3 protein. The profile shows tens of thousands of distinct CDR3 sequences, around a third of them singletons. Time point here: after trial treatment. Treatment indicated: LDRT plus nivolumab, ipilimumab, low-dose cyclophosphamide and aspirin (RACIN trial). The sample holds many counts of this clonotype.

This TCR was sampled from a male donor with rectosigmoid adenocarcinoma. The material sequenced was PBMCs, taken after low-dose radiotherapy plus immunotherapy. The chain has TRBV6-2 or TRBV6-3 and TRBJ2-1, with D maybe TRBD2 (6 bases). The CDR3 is CASRPEGVPNEQFF. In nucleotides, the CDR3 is TGTGCCAGCAGGCCGGAGGGAGTTCCCAATGAGCAGTTCTTC.